The 23 T cell receptor beta chains listed next were all sequenced from one sample in a study of CD8+CD57+ T cells in acquired aplastic anemia. TCR beta VDJ combinations and CDR3 sequences were profiled from genomic DNA. TCRdb re-called the reads with MiXCR, one entry per CDR3 protein. The sample yields some 180,000 distinct CDR3 sequences, approximately 46% seen once. Sequenced input: sorted CD4+, CD8+, or CD8+CD57+ T cells (not recorded which) from PBMCs. The receptors derive from a human donor in good health.

This chain links TRBV13 with TRBJ2-3; D is unresolved. Germline CDR1 and CDR2: PRHDT and FYEKMQ (reference sequence). The CDR3 length is 13 residues. With 2 bases removed from V and 3 bases from J, the gap between germline ends came to 6 bases. The CDR3 here is CASSLISTDTQYF. The DNA of the CDR3 is TGTGCCAGCAGCTTAATCTCGACAGATACGCAGTATTTT.

The chain combines TRBV24-1 with TRBJ2-7; the D is unclear. Germline V lookup: CDR1 KGHDR, CDR2 SFDVKD. The germline V and J ends were trimmed by 11 bases and 2 bases, with 15 bases remaining between them. The CDR3 is 13 residues long. As DNA, the CDR3 is TGTGCCAGCTCACCCGAGAATACCTACGAGCAGTACTTC. This translates into CASSPENTYEQYF.

This sequence joins TRBV19 and TRBJ1-2; D unclear. CDR3 length: 16 amino acids. Germline V lookup: CDR1 LNHDA, CDR2 SQIVND (reference sequence). The V end lost 6 bases, the J end lost 1 base, and 18 bases lay between the germline ends. CDR3 sequence reads: CASSHLPGPDNYGYTF. CDR3 sequence (DNA): TGTGCCAGTAGCCATTTGCCCGGGCCTGATAACTATGGCTACACCTTC.

This clonotype was recorded only once. An end of the junction differs from the germline gene, which may be a read error. The chain employs TRBV10-3 and TRBJ2-5; TRBD2 might be the D (5 bases). Germline CDR1 and CDR2: ENHRY and SYGVKD. This CDR3 is 13 amino acids long. The CDR3 sequence is CAIRPFLGETQCF. The DNA of the CDR3 is TGTGCCATCAGGCCTTTCCTCGGGGAGACCCAGTGCTTC.

This clonotype was seen ten or more times. One end of the junction does not line up with germline, which may come from a read error. The chain links TRBV12-3 or TRBV12-4 to TRBJ2-1, with 14 bases that match TRBD2. CDR3 length: 11 residues. Here the CDR3 reads CASSPGTSGSF. In DNA form, the CDR3 reads TGTGCCAGCAGCCCCGGGACTAGCGGGAGTTTC.

To note about this clonotype: Being one base from a much bigger clone, this may be a read error. This chain joins TRBV6-2 or TRBV6-3 and TRBJ1-1; 8 bases agree with TRBD1. Germline CDR1 MNHEY, CDR2 SVGEGT. The CDR3 consists of 14 residues. This CDR3 is CASSSGGEGTEALF. CDR3 coding DNA: TGTGCCAGCAGTTCAGGGGGCGAGGGCACTGAAGCTCTCTTT.

This clonotype showed up just a few times. The chain is built from TRBV2 and TRBJ1-4; D unclear. There are 14 residues in the CDR3. V was cut by 4 bases and J by 8 bases, with 14 bases left in between. Germline V gives CDR1 SNHLY, CDR2 FYNNEI. Here the CDR3 DNA reads TGTGCCAGCAGTGTATCGAGAATGCCGGAAAAACTGTTTTTT. Amino acid sequence: CASSVSRMPEKLFF.

This clonotype was counted only a few times. The V and J genes are TRBV2 and TRBJ2-5, with TRBD1 matching over 9 bases. J gave up 9 bases and V 4 bases, and 3 bases lay outside the gene matches. Germline V CDR1 and CDR2: SNHLY, FYNNEI. CDR3 size: 12 residues. CDR3 sequence: CASSGTGDPQYF. The CDR3 nucleotides are TGTGCCAGCAGTGGGACAGGGGATCCCCAGTACTTC.

This clonotype was recorded once. The J gene is TRBJ2-2, the V gene TRBV10-3; 13 bases map to TRBD2. The CDR3 contains 20 residues. Trimming removed 2 bases from V and 1 base from J; junction bases left unmatched: 10. Germline V CDR1 and CDR2: ENHRY, SYGVKD. CDR3: CAISEPRGLAGTWNTGELFF. CDR3 coding DNA: TGTGCCATCAGTGAGCCGCGGGGACTAGCGGGAACATGGAACACCGGGGAGCTGTTTTTT.

The V gene is TRBV5-6, the J gene TRBJ1-5; 7 bases line up with TRBD1. Germline-derived CDR1 and CDR2 are SGHDT and YYEEEE. This CDR3 has 14 residues. Trimming removed 4 bases from V and 4 bases from J; junction bases left unmatched: 5. CDR3 amino acids: CASSVGTVNQPQHF. In DNA form, the CDR3 reads TGTGCCAGCAGCGTTGGGACAGTTAATCAGCCCCAGCATTTT.

J is TRBJ1-5 and V is TRBV10-3; 7 positions agree with TRBD1. This CDR3 region has 16 residues. V gave up 4 bases and J gave up 0 bases; unmatched junction bases: 6. Per germline, CDR1 ENHRY and CDR2 SYGVKD. The CDR3 region is CAISAVDRASNQPQHF. The CDR3 DNA sequence: TGTGCCATCAGTGCCGTCGACAGGGCTAGCAATCAGCCCCAGCATTTT.

This clonotype showed up many times. The CDR3 nucleotides read TGTGCCAGCAGCGCCTTCACCGGGACAGTCACAGATACGCAGTATTTT. Protein sequence: CASSAFTGTVTDTQYF. The chain uses TRBV5-4 and TRBJ2-3, with 7 bases fitting TRBD1. The J segment lost 2 bases and the V segment lost 4 bases, leaving 10 bases of the junction unmatched. This CDR3 region has 16 residues. CDR1 SGHNT and CDR2 YYREEE come from the germline V gene (reference sequence).

This clonotype has at least ten counts. This chain connects TRBV9 to TRBJ2-3; the D gene is possibly TRBD1 (6 bases). The germline CDR1 and CDR2 sequences are SGDLS and YYNGEE. The CDR3 is 15 residues long. V gave up 0 bases and J gave up 2 bases, with 10 bases separating them. CDR3 nucleotides: TGTGCCAGCAGCGTAGTTGGGACACCCACAGATACGCAGTATTTT. Protein product: CASSVVGTPTDTQYF.

This clonotype was observed many times. This chain uses TRBV4-1 with TRBJ2-1; tentatively, D is TRBD2 (5 bases). Per the germline V gene, CDR1 is MGHRA and CDR2 is YSYEKL. This CDR3 has 14 amino acids. V was clipped by 0 bases and J by 6 bases, with 9 bases between them. The CDR3 DNA reads as TGCGCCAGCAGCCAAGATCCTCGGGGCAATGAGCAGTTCTTC. Its protein is CASSQDPRGNEQFF.

The chain links TRBV19 to TRBJ2-7; D is ambiguous. V dropped 2 bases and J dropped 2 bases, with 10 bases sitting between them. This CDR3 region has 14 residues. Germline CDR1 reads LNHDA; CDR2 reads SQIVND (reference sequence). The CDR3, as DNA: TGTGCCAGTAGTATAACCGGGCCTACCTACGAGCAGTACTTC. Its protein product is CASSITGPTYEQYF.

This clonotype was detected a few times. The V gene is TRBV10-3, the J gene TRBJ1-1; D call uncertain. The germline V gene has CDR1 ENHRY and CDR2 SYGVKD. The ends were cut back, 10 bases at V and 5 bases at J, with 23 bases in the middle. This CDR3 comprises 15 residues. The CDR3 DNA sequence: TGTGCCAGCACCTCCCCGTTGGGGAGTCGGACTGAAGCTTTCTTT. Amino acid sequence: CASTSPLGSRTEAFF.

This clonotype was recorded once. A much larger clone differs from this one at a single base, so this may be a read error. The genes are TRBV5-1 and TRBJ2-7; 8 bases map to TRBD2. Germline V gene sequence: CDR1 SGHRS, CDR2 YFSETQ. The CDR3 loop spans 17 amino acids. CDR3 protein: CASSLSGSRVEAYVQYF. As DNA, the CDR3 is TGCGCCAGCAGCTTGAGCGGGAGTAGGGTTGAGGCCTACGTGCAGTACTTC.

Points on this clonotype: This CDR3 is missing its conserved last phenylalanine or tryptophan, likely due to a read error. The V gene is TRBV28, the J gene TRBJ2-1, with a possible D match to TRBD2 (5 bases). V lost 2 bases and J 0 bases, leaving 11 bases between the germline ends. The V gene's germline CDR1 is MDHEN and CDR2 SYDVKM. This CDR3 is built from 16 residues. The CDR3 spells CASSLLAQPSYNEQFS. The CDR3 nucleotides read TGTGCCAGCAGTTTACTAGCACAGCCCTCCTACAATGAGCAGTTCTCC.

The chain links TRBV4-2 to TRBJ2-4; 10 bases are a match to TRBD2. V lost 4 bases and J lost 0; bases outside the gene matches: 0. Per the germline V gene, CDR1 is LGHNA and CDR2 is YNFKEQ. CDR3 size: 15 residues. CDR3 protein: CASSPSGGAKNIQYF. The CDR3, as DNA: TGTGCCAGCAGCCCTAGCGGGGGAGCCAAAAACATTCAGTACTTC.

A few counts support this clonotype. The chain employs TRBV7-9 and TRBJ2-7; D not resolved. V lost 4 bases and J lost 1, with 5 bases in between. The CDR3 consists of 12 residues. Looked up from germline, CDR1 is SEHNR and CDR2 is FQNEAQ (reference sequence). The CDR3 DNA sequence: TGTGCCAGCAGCTCGACATCCTACGAGCAGTACTTC. Its protein product is CASSSTSYEQYF. The full variable domain, with the rest looked up from reference TRBV7-9 and TRBJ2-7, is DTGVSQNPRHKITKRGQNVTFRCDPISEHNRLYWYRQTLGQGPEFLTYFQNEAQLEKSRLLSDRFSAERPKGSFSTLEIQRTEQGDSAMYLCASSSTSYEQYFGPGTRLTVT.

V usage is TRBV10-3 and J usage is TRBJ1-1; D is undetermined. V was pared by 6 bases and J by 1 base, with 6 bases between. CDR3 length: 12 amino acids. CDR1 and CDR2 (germline): ENHRY, SYGVKD. The CDR3 is CAISQSNTEAFF. The CDR3, as DNA: TGTGCCATCAGCCAATCGAACACTGAAGCTTTCTTT.

The rearrangement joins TRBV10-3 to TRBJ2-7; D perhaps matches TRBD1 (5 bases). The better agreement between TRBJ2-5 and the DNA end casts doubt on the J call. Germline lookup yields CDR1 ENHRY and CDR2 SYGVKD. CDR3 length: 13 amino acids. CDR3 sequence (DNA): TGTGCCAGCAGCAGGGATTTGGGGGAGACCCAGTACTTC. It is translated as CASSRDLGETQYF.

The J gene is TRBJ2-7, the V gene TRBV7-9, with 13 bases fitting TRBD2. From germline, CDR1 is SEHNR and CDR2 FQNEAQ (reference sequence). The CDR3 sequence is 15 residues long. Unmatched junction bases numbered 6, after V lost 5 bases and J lost 5 bases. The CDR3 region is CASSNRGLAGNEQYF. CDR3 bases: TGTGCCAGCAGCAACCGGGGACTAGCGGGAAACGAGCAGTACTTC.